This T cell receptor (beta chain) was sequenced in a study of T cells in Graves' hyperthyroidism and ophthalmopathy. Study-wide points: Prediction of ophthalmopathy progression came a median 6.5 months pre-onset.

To note about this clonotype: The antigen is unknown.

Extraction of PBMCs used around 9.6 ml of fresh peripheral blood. Trimming at V came to 2 bases and at J to 0 bases, leaving 9 bases not matched to a gene. The CDR3 has 19 amino acids. Germline CDR1 is SGHAT and CDR2 is FQNNGV. Amplification of TCR beta CDR3 regions used RNA as the template. The TCR CDR3 first-round RT-PCR relied on the HTBI primer set. TCRdb redid the calling of the multiplex PCR reads with MiXCR, one entry per CDR3 protein. The top ten clones hold around a sixth of a sample with around 560,000 distinct CDR3 sequences, 16% of them seen once. Sequencing was performed on blood. The origin of this receptor is a woman aged 18-29 years with Graves' hyperthyroidism. The chain carries TRBV11-2 and TRBJ2-6; 8 positions match TRBD1. CDR3 coding DNA: TGTGCCAGCAGCTTACGAGTGACAGGGGTGCCCTCTGGGGCCAACGTCCTGACTTTC. Its protein product is CASSLRVTGVPSGANVLTF.